This T cell receptor beta chain was retrieved from a study of post-analysis software for immune sequencing data (dated by TCRdb to 2013 to 2016). Looking at the study overall: Disease courses on record covered relapsing-remitting, secondary progressive and progressive-relapsing multiple sclerosis, though some patients had no subtype annotation. The patient repertoires were compared against approximately ten previously published healthy control repertoires obtained from donors aged roughly 6 to 28 years. A subset of samples was prepared in parallel using single-end sample barcoding, then pooled and co-amplified after Illumina adapter ligation.

The method behind the library was PCR. Instrument on record: Illumina HiSeq 2500. Unique molecular identifiers were incorporated into TCR beta cDNA libraries to reduce PCR and sequencing biases. Every 1 to 10 million input T cells yielded approximately 500,000 cDNA molecules, meaning each molecule approximated one T cell. The patient libraries were prepared and sequenced with the same protocol used for the earlier healthy control dataset. Samples belonging to the same batch were prepared together, multiplexed and sequenced on a shared HiSeq lane. Regarding the original processing steps: MIGEC was used to process the raw barcoded reads, and molecular identifier groups with only a single read were discarded before consensus assembly and CDR3 extraction. Clonotype tables were post-analysed with VDJtools, and diversity was normalized by down-sampling all datasets to the smallest sample size. To correct batch-related cross-sample contamination, repertoire overlap clustering matched CDR3 amino acid sequences but not nucleotide sequences. TCRdb trimmed public reads at Q25 via fastp, called clones via MiXCR and kept in-frame beta chains. Records with the same CDR3 protein are collapsed into one entry carrying the most frequent genes and DNA. These V and J calls originate from TCRdb's pipeline instead of the authors' own analysis. In this sample the table shows roughly 570,000 distinct CDR3 sequences, roughly 34% of which occur a single time. Of the sample, around 5.9% is held by the ten largest clones.

This clonotype showed up just a few times. It has no known antigen specificity. Base qualities were left out, and no much larger clone turns up one base away. To demonstrate the VDJtools post-analysis software, TCR beta repertoires were profiled from the peripheral blood of 13 young patients with multiple sclerosis. The multiple sclerosis patients were children and adolescents between roughly 6 and 16 years of age. CDR1 WNHNN and CDR2 SYGVQD were looked up in the germline V gene (reference sequence). Including the terminal cysteine and phenylalanine, the CDR3 comprises 14 residues. The only DNA kept is the CDR3, 42 bases in frame from the first base. The germline ends are 13 bases apart after V is trimmed by 0 bases and J by 10 bases. Beyond this particular receptor, the publication reports: When samples were clustered directly using the F measure, samples prepared in the same batch co-clustered strongly, which prompted a batch-effect correction. The multiple sclerosis patient group was slightly younger than the control group. Compared with controls, multiple sclerosis patients had significantly lower normalized Chao1 diversity, a finding suggesting substantial peripheral T-cell clonal expansion. Significantly higher frequencies in patients than in controls were found for about five TRBV segments, including TRBV5-6, TRBV5-1 and TRBV20-1.

Sequencing was carried out using blood. Recombination joined TRBV10-1 with TRBJ2-1; a weak D assignment points to TRBD2 (5 bases agree). The receptor was isolated from a girl aged 2 to 17 with multiple sclerosis. The nucleotide sequence is given as TGCGCCAGCAGTGAGTCGGTGGCTAGCTTCGAGCAGTTCTTC. This sequence encodes CASSESVASFEQFF.